This T cell receptor (beta chain) was obtained from a study of blood T cell repertoires in COVID-19. TCRdb's copy holds only in-frame clones and misses some; the assay was immunoSEQ multiplex PCR. The profile covers some 200,000 clones, with around four fifths appearing a single time and 15% to 20% taken by the ten largest. Losses at the gene ends were 1 base for V and 2 bases for J; bases not matched to a gene: 8. The CDR3 length is 18 residues. Germline V gives CDR1 LGHNA, CDR2 YSLEER. The receptor was isolated from a woman aged 80 or older with active or convalescent COVID-19. This chain joins TRBV4-3 and TRBJ2-3, with 11 nucleotides matching TRBD2. The sequencing input was peripheral blood. In nucleotides, the CDR3 is TGCGCCAGCAGCCAAGGGCTAGCGGGGGGAACATACACAGATACGCAGTATTTT. Translation: CASSQGLAGGTYTDTQYF.